This T cell receptor beta chain is drawn from a study of T-cell memory formation after mild COVID-19. Study findings and constraints: There was no confirmation that second-wave clones peaking on day 37 were SARS-CoV-2 specific.

V lost 1 base and J lost 3, with 20 bases in between. This CDR3 has 17 residues. Per germline, CDR1 DFQATT and CDR2 SNEGSKA (reference sequence). About this clonotype itself: The antigen is unknown.

After 5'RACE with constant-segment primers, TCR alpha and TCR beta cDNA libraries carrying sample barcodes and UMIs were obtained. Each CDR3 protein is one row after TCRdb ran MiXCR on the 5' RACE reads. The table lists fewer than 350,000 distinct CDR3 sequences, roughly 15% of them singletons. This chain links TRBV20-1 with TRBJ2-3; D is perhaps TRBD2 (6 bases). Specimen: PBMCs or a T cell subset sorted from them (not recorded which). This TCR derives from a young man who had mild COVID-19 (a few samples of this study predate the infection). Cell type and time point are not known. This chain's CDR3 is CSARGASGVPRTDTQYF. The CDR3 bases are TGCAGTGCTAGAGGCGCTTCGGGGGTTCCTAGGACAGATACGCAGTATTTT.